Sequencing of this T cell receptor (beta chain) was carried out in a study of blood T cell repertoires in COVID-19. Clones were sequenced by immunoSEQ multiplex PCR, and TCRdb holds only the in-frame ones, with some missing. The sample holds tens of thousands of clones; 76% are singletons and the top ten take under 15%. CDR1 is LGHDT, CDR2 YNNKEL, per germline (reference sequence). CDR3 length equals 18 residues. The V segment lost 1 base and the J segment 0 bases; nucleotides outside the gene matches: 6. The V gene is TRBV3-1 (or the pseudogene TRBV3-2), the J gene TRBJ2-3; 11 bases match TRBD2. The sequence came from a man in his 60s with COVID-19, enrolled during active disease. The sample consisted of peripheral blood. The CDR3 region is CASSQVRTSGLSTDTQYF. CDR3 in DNA: TGTGCCAGCAGCCAAGTGCGGACTAGCGGGCTTAGCACAGATACGCAGTATTTT.